This T cell receptor beta chain was sequenced during a study of tumor and adjacent non-tumor tissue in lung cancer. Study as a whole: There were roughly 11 adenocarcinoma, 2 squamous cell carcinoma and 1 small cell lung cancer cases. Aged about 30 to 76 years, patients included approximately 11 men and about 5 women with stage I to III disease. Study conclusions and caveats: Significantly higher TCR diversity was found in tumor than normal lung.

CDR3 length equals 16 residues. Looked up from germline, CDR1 is SGHAT and CDR2 is FQNNGV. This sample's RNA came from whole unsorted tissue. With regard to this clonotype: What it recognizes is unknown. Compared with germline, one end of the junction differs, possibly owing to a read error.

A modified ARM-PCR protocol with three rounds of nested PCR amplified TCRbeta. TCRdb re-analysed the multiplex PCR reads in MiXCR, keeping a single row per CDR3 protein. This sample has about 79,000 distinct CDR3 sequences, with 55% to 75% found just once. The sequence derives from a woman between 35 and 50 years old with non-small cell lung cancer. What was sequenced was lung tumor tissue. The genes are TRBV11-2 and TRBJ2-6; the D gene is possibly TRBD1 (5 bases). The chain's CDR3 is CASNRSDLSGANVLNF. CDR3 DNA sequence: TGTGCCAGCAACAGGTCAGACCTCTCTGGGGCCAACGTCCTGAATTTC.